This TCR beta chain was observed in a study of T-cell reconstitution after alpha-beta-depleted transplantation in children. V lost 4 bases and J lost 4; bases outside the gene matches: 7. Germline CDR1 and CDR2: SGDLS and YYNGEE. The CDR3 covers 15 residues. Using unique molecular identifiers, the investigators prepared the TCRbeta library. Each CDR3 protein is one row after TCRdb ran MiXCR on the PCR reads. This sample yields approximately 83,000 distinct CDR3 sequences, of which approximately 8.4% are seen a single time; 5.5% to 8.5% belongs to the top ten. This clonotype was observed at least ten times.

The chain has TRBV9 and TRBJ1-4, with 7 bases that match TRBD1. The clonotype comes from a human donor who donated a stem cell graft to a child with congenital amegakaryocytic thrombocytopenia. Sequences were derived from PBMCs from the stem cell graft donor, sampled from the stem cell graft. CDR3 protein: CASSSRTGFNEKLFF. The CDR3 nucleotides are TGTGCCAGCAGCTCCCGGACAGGATTTAATGAAAAACTGTTTTTT.